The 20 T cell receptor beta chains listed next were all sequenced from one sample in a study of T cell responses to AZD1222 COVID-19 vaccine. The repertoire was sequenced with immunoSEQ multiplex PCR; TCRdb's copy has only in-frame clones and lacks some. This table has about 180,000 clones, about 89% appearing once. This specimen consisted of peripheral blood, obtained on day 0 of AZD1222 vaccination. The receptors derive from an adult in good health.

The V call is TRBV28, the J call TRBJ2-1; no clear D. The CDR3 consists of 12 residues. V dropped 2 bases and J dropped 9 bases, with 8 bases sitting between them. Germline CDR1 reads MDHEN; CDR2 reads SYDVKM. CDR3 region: CASSLVRAEQFF. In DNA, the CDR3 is TGTGCCAGCAGTTTAGTTCGGGCTGAGCAGTTCTTC.

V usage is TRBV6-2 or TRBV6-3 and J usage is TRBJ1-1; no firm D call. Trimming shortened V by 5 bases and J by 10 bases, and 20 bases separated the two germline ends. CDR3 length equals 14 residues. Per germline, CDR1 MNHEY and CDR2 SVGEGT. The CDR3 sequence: CASSAPNPPTGAFF. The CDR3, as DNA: TGTGCCAGCAGTGCACCAAACCCCCCTACGGGAGCTTTCTTT.

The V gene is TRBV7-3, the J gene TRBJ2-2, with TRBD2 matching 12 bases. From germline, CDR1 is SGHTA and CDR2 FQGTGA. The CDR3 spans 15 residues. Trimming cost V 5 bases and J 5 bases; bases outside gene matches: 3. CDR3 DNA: TGTGCCAGCAGCCAAGGGACTAGCGGGACCGGGGAGCTGTTTTTT. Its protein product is CASSQGTSGTGELFF. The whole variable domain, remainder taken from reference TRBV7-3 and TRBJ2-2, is GAGVSQTPSNKVTEKGKYVELRCDPISGHTALYWYRQSLGQGPEFLIYFQGTGAADDSGLPNDRFFAVRPEGSVSTLKIQRTERGDSAVYLCASSQGTSGTGELFFGEGSRLTVL.

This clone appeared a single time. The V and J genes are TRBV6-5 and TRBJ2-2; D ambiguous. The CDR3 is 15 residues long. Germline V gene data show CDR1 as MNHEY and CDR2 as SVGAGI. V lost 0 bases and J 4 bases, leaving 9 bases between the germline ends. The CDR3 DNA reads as TGTGCCAGCAGTTACTCCCAAAAGGGCACCGGGGAGCTGTTTTTT. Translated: CASSYSQKGTGELFF.

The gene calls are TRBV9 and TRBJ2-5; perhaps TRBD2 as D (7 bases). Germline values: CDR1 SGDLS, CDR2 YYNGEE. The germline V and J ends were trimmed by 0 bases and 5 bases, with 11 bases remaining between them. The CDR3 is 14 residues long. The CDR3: CASSVGGGRETQYF. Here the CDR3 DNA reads TGTGCCAGCAGCGTAGGGGGGGGCCGTGAGACCCAGTACTTC.

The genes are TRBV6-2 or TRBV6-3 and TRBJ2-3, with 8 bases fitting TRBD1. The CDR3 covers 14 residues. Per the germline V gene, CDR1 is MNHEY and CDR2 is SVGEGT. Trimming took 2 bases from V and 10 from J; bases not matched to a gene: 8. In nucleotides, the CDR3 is TGTGCCAGCAGTTACCCGCCCGGACAGGGTGCGCAGTATTTT. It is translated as CASSYPPGQGAQYF.

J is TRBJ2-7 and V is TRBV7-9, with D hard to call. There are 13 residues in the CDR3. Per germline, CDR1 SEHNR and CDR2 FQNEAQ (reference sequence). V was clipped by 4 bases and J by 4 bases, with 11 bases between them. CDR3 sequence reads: CASSYGRLYEQYF. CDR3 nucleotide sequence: TGTGCCAGCAGCTACGGACGGTTGTACGAGCAGTACTTC. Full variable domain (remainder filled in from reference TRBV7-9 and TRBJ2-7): DTGVSQNPRHKITKRGQNVTFRCDPISEHNRLYWYRQTLGQGPEFLTYFQNEAQLEKSRLLSDRFSAERPKGSFSTLEIQRTEQGDSAMYLCASSYGRLYEQYFGPGTRLTVT.

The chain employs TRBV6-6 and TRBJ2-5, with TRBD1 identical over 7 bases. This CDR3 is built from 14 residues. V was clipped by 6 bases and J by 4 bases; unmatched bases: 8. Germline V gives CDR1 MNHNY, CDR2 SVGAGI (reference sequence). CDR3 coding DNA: TGTGCCAGCAGAGATGACAGGGTGAGAGAGACCCAGTACTTC. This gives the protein CASRDDRVRETQYF.

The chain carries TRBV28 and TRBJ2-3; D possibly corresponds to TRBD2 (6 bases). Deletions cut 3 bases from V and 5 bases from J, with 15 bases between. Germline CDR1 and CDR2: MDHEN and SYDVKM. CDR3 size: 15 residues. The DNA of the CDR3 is TGTGCCAGCAGTTTTCAAGGCGGGAAAGGAGATACGCAGTATTTT. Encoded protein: CASSFQGGKGDTQYF. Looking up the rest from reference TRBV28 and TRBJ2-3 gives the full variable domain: DVKVTQSSRYLVKRTGEKVFLECVQDMDHENMFWYRQDPGLGLRLIYFSYDVKMKEKGDIPEGYSVSREKKERFSLILESASTNQTSMYLCASSFQGGKGDTQYFGPGTRLTVL.

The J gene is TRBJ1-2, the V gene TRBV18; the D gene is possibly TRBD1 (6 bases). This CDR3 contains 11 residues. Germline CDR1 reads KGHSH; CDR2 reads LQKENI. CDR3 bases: TGTGCTACGACAGGCGAGTGGGGCTACACCTTC. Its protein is CATTGEWGYTF.

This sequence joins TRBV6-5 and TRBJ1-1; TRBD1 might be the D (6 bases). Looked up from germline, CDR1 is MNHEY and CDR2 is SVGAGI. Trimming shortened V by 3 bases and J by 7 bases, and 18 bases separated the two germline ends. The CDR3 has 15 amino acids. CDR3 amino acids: CASSYFARGQFEAFF. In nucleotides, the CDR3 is TGTGCCAGCAGTTATTTTGCCAGGGGCCAATTTGAAGCTTTCTTT.

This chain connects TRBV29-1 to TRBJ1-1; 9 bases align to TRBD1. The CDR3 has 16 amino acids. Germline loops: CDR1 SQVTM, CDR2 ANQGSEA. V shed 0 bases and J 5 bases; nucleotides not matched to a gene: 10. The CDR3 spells CSVEDLWGQGRTEAFF. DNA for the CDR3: TGCAGCGTTGAAGATCTTTGGGGACAGGGCCGAACTGAAGCTTTCTTT.

The CDR3 sequence is CASSFEGLNTGELFF. Here the CDR3 DNA reads TGTGCCAGCAGCTTTGAGGGCCTGAACACCGGGGAGCTGTTTTTT. The chain is built from TRBV11-2 and TRBJ2-2, with D possibly TRBD2 on 5 matching bases. Trimming removed 3 bases from V and 1 base from J, with 9 bases in between. The length of the CDR3 is 15 residues. In germline, CDR1 is SGHAT, CDR2 FQNNGV.

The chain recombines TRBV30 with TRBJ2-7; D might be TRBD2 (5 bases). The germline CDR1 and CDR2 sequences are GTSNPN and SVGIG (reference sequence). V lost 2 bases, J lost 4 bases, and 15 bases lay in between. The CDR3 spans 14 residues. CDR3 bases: TGTGCCTGGAGTCGTGGGAGCCAATCTTACGAGCAGTACTTC. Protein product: CAWSRGSQSYEQYF.

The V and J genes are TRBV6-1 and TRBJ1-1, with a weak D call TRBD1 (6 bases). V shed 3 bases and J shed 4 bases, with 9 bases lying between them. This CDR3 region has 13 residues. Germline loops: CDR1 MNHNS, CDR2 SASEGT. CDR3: CASSDRGRTEAFF. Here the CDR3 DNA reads TGTGCCAGCAGTGACAGGGGACGCACTGAAGCTTTCTTT.

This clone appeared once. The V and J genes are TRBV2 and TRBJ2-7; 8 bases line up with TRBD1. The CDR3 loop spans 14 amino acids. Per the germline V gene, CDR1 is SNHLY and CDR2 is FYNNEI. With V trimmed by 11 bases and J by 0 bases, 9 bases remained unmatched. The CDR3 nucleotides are TGTGCCGGGGGACAGGATGGGGCCTCCTACGAGCAGTACTTC. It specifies CAGGQDGASYEQYF. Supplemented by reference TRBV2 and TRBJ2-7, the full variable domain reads EPEVTQTPSHQVTQMGQEVILRCVPISNHLYFYWYRQILGQKVEFLVSFYNNEISEKSEIFDDQFSVERPDGSNFTLKIRSTKLEDSAMYFCAGGQDGASYEQYFGPGTRLTVT.

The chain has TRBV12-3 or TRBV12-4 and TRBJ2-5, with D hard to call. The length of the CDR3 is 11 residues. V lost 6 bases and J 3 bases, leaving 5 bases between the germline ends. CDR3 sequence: CASRSKETQYF. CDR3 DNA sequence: TGTGCCAGCAGATCAAAAGAGACCCAGTACTTC.

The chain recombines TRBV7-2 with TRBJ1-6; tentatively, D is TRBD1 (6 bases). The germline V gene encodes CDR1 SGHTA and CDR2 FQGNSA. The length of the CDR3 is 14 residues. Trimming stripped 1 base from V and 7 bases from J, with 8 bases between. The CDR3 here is CASSLEGENSPLHF. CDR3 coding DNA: TGTGCCAGCAGCTTAGAGGGGGAAAATTCACCCCTCCACTTT.

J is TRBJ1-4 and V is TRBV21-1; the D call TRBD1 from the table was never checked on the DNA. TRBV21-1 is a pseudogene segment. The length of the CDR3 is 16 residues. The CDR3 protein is CAWQDRGQGENEKLFF. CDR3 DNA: TGTGCCTGGCAGGACAGGGGGCAAGGGGAGAATGAAAAACTGTTTTTT.

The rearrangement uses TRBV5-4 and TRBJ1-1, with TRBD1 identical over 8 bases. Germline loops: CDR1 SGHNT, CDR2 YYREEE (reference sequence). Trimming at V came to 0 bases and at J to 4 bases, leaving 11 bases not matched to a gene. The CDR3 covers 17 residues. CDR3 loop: CASSLEARGRLGTEAFF. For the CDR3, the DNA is TGTGCCAGCAGCTTGGAGGCCAGGGGGCGACTGGGCACTGAAGCTTTCTTT.